This T cell receptor (beta chain) was captured in a study of cytomegalovirus exposure and HLA in healthy donors. With respect to this clone: Its specificity is unknown.

General study points: A later analysis reportedly found that, within productive TCRs, an Asian-associated ancestry cluster had fewer N-insertions than the mean observed across the roughly 670 donors.

With 60 Vbeta and 13 Jbeta primers, the PCR was carried out. Here immunoSEQ multiplex PCR was the method, and the copy in TCRdb shows in-frame clones only, minus some. This table has hundreds of thousands of clones, about 75% appearing once. What was sequenced was PBMCs. The source is a young man in good health and CMV-seronegative.

CDR3 amino acids: CASNKLGGGQPQHF. The CDR3, as DNA: TGTGCCAGCAATAAGTTGGGGGGTGGTCAGCCCCAGCATTTT. The rearrangement links TRBV6-5 to TRBJ1-5; D may be TRBD1 (5 bases). Germline V gene sequence: CDR1 MNHEY, CDR2 SVGAGI. Trimming cost V 7 bases and J 6 bases, with 16 bases left between them. This CDR3 comprises 14 residues.